This TCR beta chain was identified during a study of T cell responses to AZD1222 COVID-19 vaccine. On this clone itself: The antigen is undetermined.

General study points: Only a handful of AZD1222 recipients tested seropositive at baseline. Repertoires were sampled only after the peak T cell response.

Method: immunoSEQ multiplex PCR; TCRdb's copy keeps in-frame clones and lacks some. The data hold roughly 140,000 clones, with approximately 91% observed a single time. The clonotype originates from an adult who had recovered from COVID-19. The sequences come from peripheral blood, collected after recovery from COVID-19.

For the CDR3, the DNA is TGCGCCAGCAGCCCCGGACAGGGGGCAGTTACCGGGGAGCTGTTTTTT. It yields the protein CASSPGQGAVTGELFF. The gene calls are TRBV5-1 and TRBJ2-2; 11 bases line up with TRBD1. The V segment lost 4 bases and the J segment 5 bases; nucleotides outside the gene matches: 7. The CDR3 totals 16 residues. CDR1 and CDR2 from the germline V gene are SGHRS and YFSETQ.